One sample yielded the 17 T cell receptor beta chains listed below, sequenced in a study of cytomegalovirus exposure and HLA in healthy donors. Vbeta (60) and Jbeta (13) primers were used in the PCR. The method was immunoSEQ multiplex PCR; TCRdb's version includes in-frame clones alone and lacks a portion of them. The table has more than 85,000 clones, 60% to 80% seen once. Input material: PBMCs. The receptors shown here come from a woman aged 35 to 49 in good health and CMV-seropositive.

The chain uses TRBV7-3 and TRBJ1-2; 10 nucleotides line up with TRBD1. V shed 5 bases, J shed 4 bases, and the junction held 1 base outside the gene matches. The CDR3 is made up of 13 amino acids. Germline V gives CDR1 SGHTA, CDR2 FQGTGA. The CDR3 spells CASSRTGGYGYTF. DNA of the CDR3: TGTGCCAGCAGCCGGACAGGGGGCTATGGCTACACCTTC.

Concerning this clone itself: The same CDR3 can be traced to other DNA sequences in this sample. The J gene is TRBJ1-5, the V gene TRBV4-1; the D gene is possibly TRBD1 (5 bases). CDR1 and CDR2 (germline): MGHRA, YSYEKL. Trimming cost V 4 bases and J 0 bases, with 10 bases left between them. This CDR3 comprises 15 residues. CDR3 sequence reads: CASSPRGDSNQPQHF. CDR3 DNA sequence: TGCGCCAGCAGCCCCCGGGGGGATAGCAATCAGCCCCAGCATTTT.

The chain couples TRBV6-1 to TRBJ2-3; TRBD2 matches 9 bases. The CDR3 covers 14 residues. Germline CDR1 MNHNS, CDR2 SASEGT. The ends lost 6 bases at V and 1 base at J; junction bases unmatched: 2. The CDR3 loop is CASRERGGTDTQYF. The DNA of the CDR3 is TGTGCCAGCAGGGAGCGGGGGGGCACAGATACGCAGTATTTT.

This rearrangement joins TRBV27 to TRBJ1-6, with TRBD1 matching over 7 bases. V shed 6 bases, J shed 9 bases, and the junction held 8 bases outside the gene matches. The germline CDR1 and CDR2 sequences are MNHEY and SMNVEV (reference sequence). CDR3 size: 14 residues. The CDR3 sequence is CASSERGRGSPLHF. The CDR3 DNA sequence: TGTGCCAGCAGCGAAAGGGGGCGCGGTTCACCCCTCCACTTT.

This chain uses TRBV6-1 with TRBJ1-2; the match to TRBD1 covers 7 bases. Losses at the gene ends were 6 bases for V and 8 bases for J; bases not matched to a gene: 6. CDR3 length: 12 residues. Germline V CDR1 and CDR2: MNHNS, SASEGT. Here the CDR3 reads CASSPGGSGYTF. The CDR3 DNA reads as TGTGCCAGCAGCCCAGGGGGGTCGGGCTACACCTTC.

This clone has more than one count but fewer than ten. This chain connects TRBV29-1 to TRBJ2-1; D might be TRBD1 (6 bases). CDR1 and CDR2 (germline): SQVTM, ANQGSEA. CDR3 length: 15 amino acids. The V gene lost 5 bases and the J gene lost 0 bases, with 14 bases spanning the gap. For the CDR3, the DNA is TGCAGCGTTAAGGGGGTCCCAACCTCCTACAATGAGCAGTTCTTC. Protein sequence: CSVKGVPTSYNEQFF.

This clone was detected only a few times. J is TRBJ1-3 and V is TRBV5-1; D ambiguous. Deletions cut 5 bases from V and 4 bases from J, with 19 bases between. Germline CDR1 is SGHRS and CDR2 is YFSETQ. This CDR3 region has 16 residues. The CDR3 DNA is TGCGCCAGCAGTGCGAATAATCCGGGTCGAGGAAACACCATATATTTT. Its translation: CASSANNPGRGNTIYF.

This clone came up once. The J gene is TRBJ2-3, the V gene TRBV28, with 8 bases aligning to TRBD2. V was pared by 3 bases and J by 1 base, with 15 bases of the junction left unmatched. From germline, CDR1 is MDHEN and CDR2 SYDVKM. This CDR3 comprises 19 residues. CDR3 protein: CASSLVVLAVIRGTDTQYF. The CDR3 coding sequence is TGTGCCAGCAGTTTGGTTGTACTAGCGGTAATAAGGGGCACAGATACGCAGTATTTT.

V is TRBV7-2 and J is TRBJ1-1; 7 nucleotides line up with TRBD1. Germline V lookup: CDR1 SGHTA, CDR2 FQGNSA. With V trimmed by 5 bases and J by 3 bases, 15 bases remained unmatched. This CDR3 has 17 residues. The CDR3 region is CASSQNRGEGQDTEAFF. CDR3 nucleotides: TGTGCCAGCAGCCAAAACAGGGGAGAGGGTCAGGACACTGAAGCTTTCTTT.

The V gene is TRBV19, the J gene TRBJ2-1; D gene ambiguous. The CDR3 spans 17 residues. The V and J ends lost 3 bases and 2 bases respectively, with 17 bases between them. CDR1 is LNHDA, CDR2 SQIVND, per germline (reference sequence). CDR3 sequence (DNA): TGTGCCAGTAGTATCGAAGAAGACAATCCTGCCTACAATGAGCAGTTCTTC. Residues: CASSIEEDNPAYNEQFF.

The chain employs TRBV16 and TRBJ2-6, with 8 nucleotides matching TRBD1. The CDR3 is made up of 15 amino acids. J lost 2 bases, V lost 6 bases, and 3 bases had no gene match. The germline gives CDR1 KGHSY, CDR2 FQNENV. The CDR3 here is CASREQGAGANVLTF. CDR3 bases: TGTGCCAGCAGAGAACAGGGGGCTGGGGCCAACGTCCTGACTTTC.

The V gene is TRBV2, the J gene TRBJ1-5; maybe TRBD1 (5 bases). The CDR3 extends over 14 amino acids. The V end lost 3 bases, the J end lost 6 bases, and 12 bases lay between the germline ends. Germline values: CDR1 SNHLY, CDR2 FYNNEI. CDR3 in DNA: TGTGCCAGCAGTGAGAGGGGAGGTGGTCAGCCCCAGCATTTT. Protein: CASSERGGGQPQHF.

The V and J genes are TRBV10-1 and TRBJ2-1; 11 bases align to TRBD2. The trim removed 8 bases at V and 6 bases at J, leaving 9 bases unmatched. Germline V gives CDR1 WNHNN, CDR2 SYGVQD (reference sequence). This CDR3 spans 15 amino acids. In DNA, the CDR3 is TGCGCCAGCGGTCATCGAACTAGCGGGAGCAATGAGCAGTTCTTC. It encodes CASGHRTSGSNEQFF.

The chain has TRBV29-1 and TRBJ2-5; D not certain. The CDR3 loop spans 13 amino acids. Germline V gene data show CDR1 as SQVTM and CDR2 as ANQGSEA. V shed 0 bases and J shed 6 bases, with 11 bases lying between them. In DNA form, the CDR3 reads TGCAGCGTTGAAGATCTCGTAGCCAAGACCCAGTACTTC. Its protein product is CSVEDLVAKTQYF.

The gene calls are TRBV10-3 and TRBJ2-1; TRBD2 agrees at 12 bases. Germline lookup yields CDR1 ENHRY and CDR2 SYGVKD. The CDR3 is 15 amino acids. After removal of 6 bases from V and 8 bases from J, the junction contained 8 bases not matched to a gene. The CDR3 coding sequence is TGTGCCATCAGAATTACTAGCGGGAGGATGGATGAGCAGTTCTTC. Its protein product is CAIRITSGRMDEQFF.

In this sample, this clone turned up once. The chain joins TRBV29-1 to TRBJ2-7; the D gene is possibly TRBD2 (6 bases). Germline assignment: CDR1 SQVTM and CDR2 ANQGSEA. The CDR3 is made up of 18 amino acids. V lost 2 bases, J lost 2 bases, and 25 bases lay in between. CDR3 amino acids: CSVEQYGGGPEVPYEQYF. In DNA, the CDR3 is TGCAGCGTTGAACAATACGGTGGAGGGCCGGAAGTACCCTACGAGCAGTACTTC.

This clone has only one observation. This chain connects TRBV2 to TRBJ1-6; TRBD1 matches at 9 bases. The CDR3 is 17 amino acids. From germline, CDR1 is SNHLY and CDR2 FYNNEI. V shed 2 bases and J 4 bases; nucleotides not matched to a gene: 6. The CDR3 DNA follows: TGTGCCAGCAGTGAACGAGACAGGGGGATTTATAATTCACCCCTCCACTTT. Protein product: CASSERDRGIYNSPLHF.